This TCR beta chain derives from a study of blood T cell repertoires in COVID-19. For the study at large: The United States, Italy and Spain supplied acute and convalescent COVID-19 samples. PBMCs, B-cell-depleted T cells, or T cells provided the cDNA or gDNA that made up the material.

Assignment of participants to cohorts was predicated upon participant-reported clinical history. The CDR3 loop spans 15 amino acids. Unmatched junction bases numbered 7, after V lost 8 bases and J lost 0 bases. Germline CDR1 and CDR2: ENHRY and SYGVKD. Methods used by the authors: Cell counts per sample came from amplifying reference gene primers. This table comes from immunoSEQ multiplex PCR, and its TCRdb copy is limited to in-frame clones, with some not included. V and J calls plus clone size are reproduced from that table; the DNA served to infer D and trimming. The table lists some 180,000 clones, around 84% of them singletons.

The sample was PBMCs or T cells enriched from blood (not recorded which). The sequence was obtained from a woman under 40 who had been exposed to COVID-19. The chain recombines TRBV10-3 with TRBJ1-2; 9 nucleotides match TRBD1. The CDR3 DNA reads TGTGCCATCGGGACAGGGTTAGGGGCTAACTATGGCTACACCTTC. It is translated as CAIGTGLGANYGYTF.